The clone carrying this T cell receptor (beta chain) was counted at least ten times. The CDR3 is made up of 13 amino acids. The germline V gene encodes CDR1 SGHRS and CDR2 YFSETQ. V lost 1 base to trimming and J lost 9 bases, with 8 bases between them. This specimen belongs to a study of control samples from healthy donors and cancer patients. Generated by immunoSEQ multiplex PCR, the TCRdb table keeps only in-frame clones and is missing some. The sample comprises about 89,000 clones, approximately 81% of which are singletons, and roughly 2.1% rests with the top ten. Sequencing was performed on blood. This TCR derives from a woman aged 40 to 55 in good health. This chain connects TRBV5-1 to TRBJ1-6; D gene unclear. The CDR3 bases are TGCGCCAGCAGCTTGAAGGTTTCTTCACCCCTCCACTTT. Protein: CASSLKVSSPLHF.